Listed below are T cell receptor beta chains from one sample, sequenced in a study of vaccination and CD4 T cells after COVID-19. In TCRdb, the PCR reads were re-called with MiXCR into one record per CDR3 protein. The sample holds about 18,000 distinct CDR3 sequences, approximately 49% seen once. These receptors are not linked to any known antigen. Sequenced input: CD4+ T cells from blood, cultured in vitro. These TCRs come from a human donor who had recovered from COVID-19. Both conserved end residues are part of each CDR3. Part of the rows lack a size; the others show once, few, many or a class for expanded clones.

v_gene: TRBV12-3/TRBV12-4
abundance: -
j_gene: TRBJ1-2
CDR3aa: CASSLMGNYGYTF

v_gene: TRBV20-1
abundance: -
j_gene: TRBJ2-2
CDR3aa: CSATLQPHGELFF

v_gene: TRBV6-5
abundance: -
j_gene: TRBJ1-5
CDR3aa: CASSYSSRNDQPQHF

v_gene: TRBV20-1
abundance: -
j_gene: TRBJ1-2
CDR3aa: CSARQGAGTNYGYTF

v_gene: TRBV6-1
abundance: -
j_gene: TRBJ1-6
CDR3aa: CASRWDSGSYHNSPLHF

v_gene: TRBV6-1
abundance: once
j_gene: TRBJ2-1
CDR3aa: CASRAGTTNEQFF

v_gene: TRBV27
abundance: few
j_gene: TRBJ2-1
CDR3aa: CASSLAGVGAYNEQFF

v_gene: TRBV7-9
abundance: -
j_gene: TRBJ1-1
CDR3aa: CASSLLEASEAFF

v_gene: TRBV5-4
abundance: -
j_gene: TRBJ2-3
CDR3aa: CASSLTQDLNSDTQYF

v_gene: TRBV7-2
abundance: once
j_gene: TRBJ2-2
CDR3aa: CASSLLGIVNTGELFF

v_gene: TRBV2
abundance: once
j_gene: TRBJ2-2
CDR3aa: CASNPDLFPNTGELFF

v_gene: TRBV20-1
abundance: -
j_gene: TRBJ2-3
CDR3aa: CSGPAADTQYF

v_gene: TRBV6-2/TRBV6-3
abundance: -
j_gene: TRBJ2-2
CDR3aa: CASSLDSFANTGELFF

v_gene: TRBV29-1
abundance: -
j_gene: TRBJ1-2
CDR3aa: CSVGGTGSHGYTF

v_gene: TRBV7-3
abundance: -
j_gene: TRBJ2-1
CDR3aa: CASSSPGTARNEQFF

v_gene: TRBV18
abundance: -
j_gene: TRBJ1-2
CDR3aa: CASSPPGTSGGYTF

v_gene: TRBV6-2/TRBV6-3
abundance: once
j_gene: TRBJ2-3
CDR3aa: CASLTAAAFNMDTQYF

v_gene: TRBV11-3
abundance: -
j_gene: TRBJ2-5
CDR3aa: CASRSTSPGETQYF

v_gene: TRBV7-9
abundance: -
j_gene: TRBJ1-4
CDR3aa: CASSLKLRAGVEKLFF

v_gene: TRBV5-4
abundance: few
j_gene: TRBJ1-5
CDR3aa: CASSLSGVNQPQHF

v_gene: TRBV20-1
abundance: once
j_gene: TRBJ1-4
CDR3aa: CSAITGTGDEKLFF

v_gene: TRBV5-1
abundance: -
j_gene: TRBJ1-4
CDR3aa: CASSHGAGDRGGLFF

v_gene: TRBV20-1
abundance: few
j_gene: TRBJ1-6
CDR3aa: CSARDPRGDRNSPLHF

v_gene: TRBV7-6
abundance: -
j_gene: TRBJ2-1
CDR3aa: CASSPKKGLAGGPGQFF

v_gene: TRBV6-1
abundance: -
j_gene: TRBJ2-7
CDR3aa: CASSERWAAITYEQYF

v_gene: TRBV7-2
abundance: -
j_gene: TRBJ2-5
CDR3aa: CASSLEAETQYF

v_gene: TRBV18
abundance: few
j_gene: TRBJ2-5
CDR3aa: CASSPTTVTQETQYF

v_gene: TRBV5-5
abundance: -
j_gene: TRBJ1-5
CDR3aa: CASSLFSQGNQPQHF